The sequence of this TCR beta chain was determined in a study of cytomegalovirus exposure and HLA in healthy donors. The CDR3 is 15 residues long. Germline lookup yields CDR1 SGHVS and CDR2 FNYEAQ. With 4 bases clipped from V and 3 bases from J, the junction kept 5 bases outside the gene matches. The PCR had 60 Vbeta and 13 Jbeta primers. Measured with immunoSEQ multiplex PCR; TCRdb has only the in-frame clones, and not every one. The table records around 100,000 clones, 55% to 80% of them present only once. This clone was detected only a few times. The sequence was obtained from a man aged 40-55 years in good health and CMV-seronegative. The sequencing input was PBMCs. The rearrangement links TRBV7-6 to TRBJ2-7; TRBD2 agrees at 11 bases. Here the CDR3 reads CASSSLAGARYEQYF. The CDR3 nucleotides are TGTGCCAGCAGCTCACTAGCGGGGGCCCGCTACGAGCAGTACTTC. The full variable domain, completed using reference TRBV7-6 and TRBJ2-7, is GAGVSQSPRYKVTKRGQDVALRCDPISGHVSLYWYRQALGQGPEFLTYFNYEAQQDKSGLPNDRFSAERPEGSISTLTIQRTEQRDSAMYRCASSSLAGARYEQYFGPGTRLTVT.